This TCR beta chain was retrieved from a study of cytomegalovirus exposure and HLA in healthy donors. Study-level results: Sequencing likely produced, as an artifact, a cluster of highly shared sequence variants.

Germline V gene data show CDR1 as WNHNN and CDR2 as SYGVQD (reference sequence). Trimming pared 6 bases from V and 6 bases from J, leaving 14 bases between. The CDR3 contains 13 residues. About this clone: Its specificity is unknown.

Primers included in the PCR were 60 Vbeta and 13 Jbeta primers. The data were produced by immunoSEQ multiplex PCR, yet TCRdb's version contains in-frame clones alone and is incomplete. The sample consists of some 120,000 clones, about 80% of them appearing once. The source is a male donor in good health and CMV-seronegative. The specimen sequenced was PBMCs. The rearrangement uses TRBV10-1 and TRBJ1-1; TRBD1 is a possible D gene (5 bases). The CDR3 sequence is CASSEAGGAEAFF. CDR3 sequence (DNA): TGCGCCAGCAGCGAAGCCGGGGGGGCTGAAGCTTTCTTT.